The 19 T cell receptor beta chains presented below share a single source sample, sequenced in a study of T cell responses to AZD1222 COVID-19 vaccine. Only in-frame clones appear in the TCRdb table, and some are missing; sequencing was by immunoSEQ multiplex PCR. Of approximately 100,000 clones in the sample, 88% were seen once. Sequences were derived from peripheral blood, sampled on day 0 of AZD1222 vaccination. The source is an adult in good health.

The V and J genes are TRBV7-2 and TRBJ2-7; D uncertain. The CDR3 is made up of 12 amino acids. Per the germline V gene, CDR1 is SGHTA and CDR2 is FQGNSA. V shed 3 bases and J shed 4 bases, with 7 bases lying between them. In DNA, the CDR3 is TGTGCCAGCAGCTTCTCCTCGTACGAGCAGTACTTC. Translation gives CASSFSSYEQYF.

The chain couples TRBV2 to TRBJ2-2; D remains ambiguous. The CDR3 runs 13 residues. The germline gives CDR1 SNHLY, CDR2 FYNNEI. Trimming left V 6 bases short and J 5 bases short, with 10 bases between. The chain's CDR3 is CASSLIETGELFF. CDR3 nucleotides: TGTGCCAGCAGCCTCATCGAAACCGGGGAGCTGTTTTTT.

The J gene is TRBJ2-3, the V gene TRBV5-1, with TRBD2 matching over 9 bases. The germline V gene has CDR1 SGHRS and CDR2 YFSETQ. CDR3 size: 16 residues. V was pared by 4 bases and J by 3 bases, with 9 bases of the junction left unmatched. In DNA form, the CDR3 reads TGCGCCAGCAGCCCATTAGCGGGAGTGGGGACAGATACGCAGTATTTT. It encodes CASSPLAGVGTDTQYF. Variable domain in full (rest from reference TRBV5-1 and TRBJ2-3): KAGVTQTPRYLIKTRGQQVTLSCSPISGHRSVSWYQQTPGQGLQFLFEYFSETQRNKGNFPGRFSGRQFSNSRSEMNVSTLELGDSALYLCASSPLAGVGTDTQYFGPGTRLTVL.

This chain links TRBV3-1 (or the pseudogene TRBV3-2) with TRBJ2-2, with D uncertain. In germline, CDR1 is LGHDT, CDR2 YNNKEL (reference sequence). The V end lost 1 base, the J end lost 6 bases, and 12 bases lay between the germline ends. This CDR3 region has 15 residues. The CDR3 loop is CASSQVWGYAGELFF. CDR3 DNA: TGTGCCAGCAGCCAAGTTTGGGGTTACGCCGGGGAGCTGTTTTTT.

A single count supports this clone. The CDR3: CASSFGSTGELFF. CDR3 DNA sequence: TGTGCCAGCAGCTTCGGCAGCACCGGGGAGCTGTTTTTT. This chain connects TRBV11-3 to TRBJ2-2; no definite D call. The CDR3 covers 13 residues. Trimming stripped 3 bases from V and 4 bases from J, with 6 bases between. Germline V gene data show CDR1 as SGHNT and CDR2 as YENEEA.

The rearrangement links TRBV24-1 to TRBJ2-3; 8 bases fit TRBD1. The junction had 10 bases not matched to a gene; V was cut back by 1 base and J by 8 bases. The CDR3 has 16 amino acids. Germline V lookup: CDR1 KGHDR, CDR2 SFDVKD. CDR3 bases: TGTGCCACCAGTGATTTCCGCAGGGGGCGAGTAAGTACGCAGTATTTT. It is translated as CATSDFRRGRVSTQYF.

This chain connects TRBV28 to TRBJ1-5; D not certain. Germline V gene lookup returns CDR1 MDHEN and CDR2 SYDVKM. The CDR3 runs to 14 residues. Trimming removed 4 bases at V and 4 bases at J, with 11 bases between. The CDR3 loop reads CASSSTHANQPQHF. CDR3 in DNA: TGTGCCAGCAGTTCGACACACGCTAATCAGCCCCAGCATTTT.

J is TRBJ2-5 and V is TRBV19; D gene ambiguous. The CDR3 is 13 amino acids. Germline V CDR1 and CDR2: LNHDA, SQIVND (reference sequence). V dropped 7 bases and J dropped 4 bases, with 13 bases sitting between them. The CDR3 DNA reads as TGTGCCAGTAACCCCCCAGGCTCAGAGACCCAGTACTTC. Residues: CASNPPGSETQYF. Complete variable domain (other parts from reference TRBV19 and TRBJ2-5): DGGITQSPKYLFRKEGQNVTLSCEQNLNHDAMYWYRQDPGQGLRLIYYSQIVNDFQKGDIAEGYSVSREKKESFPLTVTSAQKNPTAFYLCASNPPGSETQYFGPGTRLLVL.

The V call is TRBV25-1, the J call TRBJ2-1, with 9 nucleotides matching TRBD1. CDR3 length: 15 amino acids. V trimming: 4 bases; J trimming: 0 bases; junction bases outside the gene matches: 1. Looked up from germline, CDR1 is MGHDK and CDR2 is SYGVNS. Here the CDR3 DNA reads TGTGCCAGCAGTGCGGACAGGGGCTCCTACAATGAGCAGTTCTTC. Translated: CASSADRGSYNEQFF.

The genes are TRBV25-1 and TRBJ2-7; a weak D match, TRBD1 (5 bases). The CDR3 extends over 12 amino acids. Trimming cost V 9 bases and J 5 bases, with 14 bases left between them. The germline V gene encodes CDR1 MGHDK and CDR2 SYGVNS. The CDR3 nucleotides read TGTGCCAGTGAGTGGGGCACCCACGAGCAGTACTTC. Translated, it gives CASEWGTHEQYF.

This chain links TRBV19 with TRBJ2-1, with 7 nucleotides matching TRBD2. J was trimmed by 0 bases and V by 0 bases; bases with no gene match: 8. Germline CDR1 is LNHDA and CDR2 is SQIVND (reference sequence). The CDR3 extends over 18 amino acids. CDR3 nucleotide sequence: TGTGCCAGTAGTATAGATTCTAGCGGTGGTAGCTCCTACAATGAGCAGTTCTTC. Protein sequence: CASSIDSSGGSSYNEQFF.

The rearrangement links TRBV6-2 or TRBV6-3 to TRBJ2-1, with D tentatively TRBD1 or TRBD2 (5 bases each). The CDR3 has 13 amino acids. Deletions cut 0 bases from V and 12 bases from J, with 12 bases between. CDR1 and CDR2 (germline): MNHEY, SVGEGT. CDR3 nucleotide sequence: TGTGCCAGCAGTTACTCGAGGGATGGGGGGCAGTTCTTC. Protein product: CASSYSRDGGQFF.

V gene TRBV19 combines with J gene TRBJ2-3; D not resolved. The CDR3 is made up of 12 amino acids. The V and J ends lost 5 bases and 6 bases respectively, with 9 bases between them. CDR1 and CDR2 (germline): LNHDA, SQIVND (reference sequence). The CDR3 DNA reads TGTGCCAGTAGTGCATACTTGGATACGCAGTATTTT. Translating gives CASSAYLDTQYF.

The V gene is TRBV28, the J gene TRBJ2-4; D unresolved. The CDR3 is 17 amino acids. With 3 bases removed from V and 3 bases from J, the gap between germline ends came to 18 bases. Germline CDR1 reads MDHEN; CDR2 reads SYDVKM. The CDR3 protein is CASSFTAVGSGKNIQYF. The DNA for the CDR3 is TGTGCCAGCAGTTTCACGGCGGTGGGGTCCGGCAAAAACATTCAGTACTTC.

The CDR3 sequence: CASSQDYRLNYGYTF. CDR3 bases: TGCGCCAGCAGCCAAGATTATCGGCTCAACTATGGCTACACCTTC. The chain is built from TRBV4-3 and TRBJ1-2; D is uncertain. This CDR3 is 15 amino acids long. CDR1 is LGHNA and CDR2 is YSLEER in the germline V gene. V was trimmed by 0 bases and J by 2 bases, leaving 10 bases between them.

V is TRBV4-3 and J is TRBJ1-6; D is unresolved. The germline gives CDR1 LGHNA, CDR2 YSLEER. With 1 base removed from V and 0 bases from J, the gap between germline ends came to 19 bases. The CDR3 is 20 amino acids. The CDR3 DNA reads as TGCGCCAGCAGCCAAGTTCCCGAGAGTACGGAGAGCTCCTATAATTCACCCCTCCACTTT. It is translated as CASSQVPESTESSYNSPLHF.

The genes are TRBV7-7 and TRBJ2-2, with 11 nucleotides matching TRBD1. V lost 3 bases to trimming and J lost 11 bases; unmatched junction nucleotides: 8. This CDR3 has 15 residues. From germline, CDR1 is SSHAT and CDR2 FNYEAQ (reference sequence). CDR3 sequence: CASSLTGTGGGELFF. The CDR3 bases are TGTGCCAGCAGCTTGACCGGGACAGGGGGAGGAGAGCTGTTTTTT.

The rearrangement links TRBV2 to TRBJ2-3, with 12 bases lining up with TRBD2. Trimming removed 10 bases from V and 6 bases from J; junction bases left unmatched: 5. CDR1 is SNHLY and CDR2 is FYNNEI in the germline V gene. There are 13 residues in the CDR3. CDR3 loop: CATLAGGEDTQYF. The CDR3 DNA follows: TGTGCCACCCTAGCGGGGGGGGAGGATACGCAGTATTTT.

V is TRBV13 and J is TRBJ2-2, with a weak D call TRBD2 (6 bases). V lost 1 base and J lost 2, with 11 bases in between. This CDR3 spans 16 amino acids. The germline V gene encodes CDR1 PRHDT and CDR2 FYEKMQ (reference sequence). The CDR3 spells CASSLELSGNTGELFF. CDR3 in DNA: TGTGCCAGCAGCTTAGAACTTAGCGGTAACACCGGGGAGCTGTTTTTT.